These 31 T cell receptor beta chains share one sample of origin, sequenced in a study of blood T cell repertoires in COVID-19. Method: immunoSEQ multiplex PCR; TCRdb's copy keeps in-frame clones and lacks some. In the table there are 250,000 to 300,000 clones, more than 75% of which are singletons. Material for sequencing was peripheral blood. These receptors originate from a woman aged 40 to 50 who had recovered from COVID-19.

This clone was seen only once. The chain links TRBV4-1 to TRBJ1-2; D not certain. The CDR3 contains 12 residues. Germline CDR1 MGHRA, CDR2 YSYEKL. V was shortened by 1 base and J by 4 bases, with 4 bases between the two germline ends. CDR3 sequence reads: CASSQGVYGYTF. In DNA, the CDR3 is TGCGCCAGCAGCCAAGGAGTCTATGGCTACACCTTC.

The rearrangement joins TRBV4-3 to TRBJ2-1, with TRBD1 matching 9 bases. Unmatched junction bases numbered 15, after V lost 9 bases and J lost 6 bases. The germline CDR1 and CDR2 sequences are LGHNA and YSLEER. This CDR3 is 16 amino acids long. The CDR3 DNA sequence: TGCGCCAGTTCTAAATATGGGACAGGGCCCGCCAATGAGCAGTTCTTC. Its protein is CASSKYGTGPANEQFF.

Written as DNA, the CDR3 is TGCGCCAGCAGCTCCCGGGGGATCGGGAAGTACCAAGAGACCCAGTACTTC. It encodes CASSSRGIGKYQETQYF. This chain connects TRBV5-1 to TRBJ2-5; D may be TRBD2 (6 bases). The V gene's germline CDR1 is SGHRS and CDR2 YFSETQ. V lost 3 bases and J lost 0, with 18 bases in between. The CDR3 is made up of 17 amino acids.

The chain joins TRBV5-6 to TRBJ1-3, with 7 bases that match TRBD1. This CDR3 contains 15 residues. CDR1 and CDR2 (germline): SGHDT, YYEEEE. After removal of 4 bases from V and 1 base from J, the junction contained 5 bases not matched to a gene. The DNA of the CDR3 is TGTGCCAGCAGCCCCCCGACAGGGTCTGGAAACACCATATATTTT. Translated, it gives CASSPPTGSGNTIYF. Looking up the rest from reference TRBV5-6 and TRBJ1-3 gives the full variable domain: DAGVTQSPTHLIKTRGQQVTLRCSPKSGHDTVSWYQQALGQGPQFIFQYYEEEERQRGNFPDRFSGHQFPNYSSELNVNALLLGDSALYLCASSPPTGSGNTIYFGEGSWLTVV.

This chain joins TRBV6-6 and TRBJ1-4; 7 nucleotides match TRBD1. The CDR3 extends over 16 amino acids. V gave up 6 bases and J gave up 5 bases; unmatched junction bases: 12. Germline values: CDR1 MNHNY, CDR2 SVGAGI (reference sequence). The CDR3 nucleotides read TGTGCCAGCAGAACCCGTTCCGGGACAGTCAATGAAAAACTGTTTTTT. As protein: CASRTRSGTVNEKLFF.

The genes are TRBV19 and TRBJ2-1, with TRBD2 matching 12 bases. CDR1 and CDR2 (germline): LNHDA, SQIVND (reference sequence). The trim removed 1 base at V and 5 bases at J, leaving 6 bases unmatched. The CDR3 has 17 residues. CDR3 nucleotides: TGTGCCAGTAGTATAGGGAGACTAGCGGGAGCGCACAATGAGCAGTTCTTC. Its protein product is CASSIGRLAGAHNEQFF.

This clone has just a few counts. The CDR3 DNA sequence: TGTGCCAGCTCACCAGGGCGGGACCAGTACTTC. It specifies CASSPGRDQYF. The chain joins TRBV18 to TRBJ2-7, with D possibly TRBD2 on 6 matching bases. The CDR3 length is 11 residues. The ends were cut back, 2 bases at V and 10 bases at J, with 9 bases in the middle. CDR1 and CDR2 from the germline V gene are KGHSH and LQKENI. Full variable domain (missing parts from reference TRBV18 and TRBJ2-7): NAGVMQNPRHLVRRRGQEARLRCSPMKGHSHVYWYRQLPEEGLKFMVYLQKENIIDESGMPKERFSAEFPKEGPSILRIQQVVRGDSAAYFCASSPGRDQYFGPGTRLTVT.

The chain is built from TRBV7-6 and TRBJ2-3, with 7 bases identical to TRBD2. The CDR3 extends over 16 amino acids. Germline CDR1 SGHVS, CDR2 FNYEAQ. J gave up 4 bases and V 1 base, and 8 bases lay outside the gene matches. Here the CDR3 DNA reads TGTGCCAGCAGCTTAGGGGCGGGAGTTGTTGCAGATACGCAGTATTTT. This sequence encodes CASSLGAGVVADTQYF.

The chain is built from TRBV18 and TRBJ2-7; 8 bases are a match to TRBD1. This CDR3 is built from 16 residues. From germline, CDR1 is KGHSH and CDR2 LQKENI. Losses at the gene ends were 3 bases for V and 3 bases for J; bases not matched to a gene: 10. Here the CDR3 DNA reads TGTGCCAGCTCACCCCAGAAGGACAGGGTGGGCTACGAGCAGTACTTC. Encoded protein: CASSPQKDRVGYEQYF.

The V and J genes are TRBV19 and TRBJ1-6; D is perhaps TRBD1 (5 bases). Germline CDR1 is LNHDA and CDR2 is SQIVND (reference sequence). This CDR3 is 14 amino acids long. The V end lost 3 bases, the J end lost 9 bases, and 12 bases lay between the germline ends. The CDR3 DNA reads TGTGCCAGTAGTATTGGCAGGGCAAGTTCACCCCTCCACTTT. Translating gives CASSIGRASSPLHF.

This clone was seen ten or more times. The chain is built from TRBV7-9 and TRBJ2-7, with 8 positions matching TRBD2. Germline V CDR1 and CDR2: SEHNR, FQNEAQ (reference sequence). V shed 1 base, J shed 2 bases, and the junction held 4 bases outside the gene matches. The CDR3 spans 15 residues. As DNA, the CDR3 is TGTGCCAGCAGCTTAGGAGCGGGAGCCACCTACGAGCAGTACTTC. Its protein product is CASSLGAGATYEQYF.

The chain couples TRBV12-3 or TRBV12-4 to TRBJ2-1; 8 nucleotides align to TRBD2. V shed 6 bases and J 14 bases; nucleotides not matched to a gene: 6. CDR3 length: 11 residues. The CDR3 is CASSPGLGEFF. The CDR3 bases are TGTGCCAGCAGCCCGGGACTAGGGGAGTTCTTC.

CDR3 in amino acids: CASSIALAGTQYF. DNA for the CDR3: TGTGCCAGTAGTATAGCCCTAGCGGGTACGCAGTATTTT. The rearrangement uses TRBV19 and TRBJ2-3; TRBD2 matches 8 bases. CDR1 and CDR2 from the germline V gene are LNHDA and SQIVND (reference sequence). The CDR3 has 13 amino acids. V trimming: 1 base; J trimming: 8 bases; junction bases outside the gene matches: 2.

V and J are TRBV3-1 (or the pseudogene TRBV3-2) and TRBJ2-1; 14 positions match TRBD2. Germline-derived CDR1 and CDR2 are LGHDT and YNNKEL (reference sequence). This CDR3 comprises 18 residues. The ends lost 4 bases at V and 3 bases at J; junction bases unmatched: 8. The CDR3 protein is CASSPKGLAGVIYNEQFF. The CDR3 DNA reads as TGTGCCAGCAGCCCCAAGGGACTAGCGGGAGTGATCTACAATGAGCAGTTCTTC.

CDR3 protein: CASSLGDLTSPLHF. CDR3 DNA: TGCGCCAGCAGCTTGGGGGACTTAACTTCACCCCTCCACTTT. The J gene is TRBJ1-6, the V gene TRBV5-1; a weak D match, TRBD1 (5 bases). The CDR3 runs 14 residues. Between the trimmed V and J ends, which lost 0 bases and 9 bases, there was a span of 10 bases. The germline gives CDR1 SGHRS, CDR2 YFSETQ. The variable domain in full, completed from reference TRBV5-1 and TRBJ1-6, reads KAGVTQTPRYLIKTRGQQVTLSCSPISGHRSVSWYQQTPGQGLQFLFEYFSETQRNKGNFPGRFSGRQFSNSRSEMNVSTLELGDSALYLCASSLGDLTSPLHFGNGTRLTVT.

This chain uses TRBV6-2 or TRBV6-3 with TRBJ2-1; TRBD2 agrees at 16 bases. CDR1 is MNHEY and CDR2 is SVGEGT in the germline V gene. There are 16 residues in the CDR3. The junction had 7 bases not matched to a gene; V was cut back by 2 bases and J by 12 bases. CDR3 protein: CASSYPGTSGRAGQFF. In DNA form, the CDR3 reads TGTGCCAGCAGTTACCCCGGGACTAGCGGGAGGGCCGGGCAGTTCTTC.

The rearrangement uses TRBV6-5 and TRBJ1-1, with D perhaps matching TRBD1 (5 bases). CDR3 length: 13 residues. Deletions cut 7 bases from V and 3 bases from J, with 12 bases between. Germline-derived CDR1 and CDR2 are MNHEY and SVGAGI. In nucleotides, the CDR3 is TGTGCCAGCACCGGGACTAGGGACACTGAAGCTTTCTTT. Amino acid sequence: CASTGTRDTEAFF.

The chain is built from TRBV10-3 and TRBJ2-1, with 8 bases lining up with TRBD2. Trimming cost V 4 bases and J 10 bases; bases outside gene matches: 0. CDR1 and CDR2 from the germline V gene are ENHRY and SYGVKD. The CDR3 runs to 11 residues. Here the CDR3 DNA reads TGTGCCATCAGTGGGACTAGCGAGCAGTTCTTC. Encoded protein: CAISGTSEQFF.

The chain links TRBV13 to TRBJ2-1; D is uncertain. Trimming pared 5 bases from V and 9 bases from J, leaving 11 bases between. CDR3 size: 12 residues. Germline CDR1 PRHDT, CDR2 FYEKMQ (reference sequence). In DNA form, the CDR3 reads TGTGCCAGCAGCCCCCTAGGTGGTGAGCAGTTCTTC. Translated: CASSPLGGEQFF.

The gene calls are TRBV30 and TRBJ2-1; 13 positions match TRBD2. V shed 3 bases, J shed 9 bases, and the junction held 2 bases outside the gene matches. This CDR3 has 13 amino acids. Looked up from germline, CDR1 is GTSNPN and CDR2 is SVGIG (reference sequence). CDR3 region: CAWSGLAGAEQFF. CDR3 nucleotide sequence: TGTGCCTGGAGCGGACTAGCGGGAGCTGAGCAGTTCTTC.

The CDR3: CASQRVHNEQFF. DNA of the CDR3: TGTGCCAGCCAGAGGGTCCACAATGAGCAGTTCTTC. The rearrangement uses TRBV6-6 and TRBJ2-1; maybe TRBD2 (5 bases). The CDR3 contains 12 residues. Germline loops: CDR1 MNHNY, CDR2 SVGAGI (reference sequence). The V and J ends lost 8 bases and 5 bases respectively, with 10 bases between them.

This clone was seen a few times. This chain links TRBV27 with TRBJ2-7, with D possibly matching TRBD2 (7 bases). Germline CDR1 is MNHEY and CDR2 is SMNVEV (reference sequence). The length of the CDR3 is 13 residues. The V and J ends lost 3 bases and 2 bases respectively, with 8 bases between them. The CDR3 sequence: CASSLGGPYEQYF. CDR3 in DNA: TGTGCCAGCAGTTTGGGGGGGCCCTACGAGCAGTACTTC.

Only one count was recorded for this clone. The rearrangement joins TRBV27 to TRBJ1-2; 10 nucleotides match TRBD1. Germline values: CDR1 MNHEY, CDR2 SMNVEV (reference sequence). V trimming: 3 bases; J trimming: 4 bases; junction bases outside the gene matches: 2. CDR3 length: 14 residues. DNA of the CDR3: TGTGCCAGCAGTTTGGGGACAGGGGCCTATGGCTACACCTTC. Translated: CASSLGTGAYGYTF.

This chain uses TRBV2 with TRBJ1-2; D gene uncertain. CDR3 size: 12 residues. CDR1 is SNHLY and CDR2 is FYNNEI in the germline V gene. V was clipped by 6 bases and J by 5 bases, with 10 bases between them. The CDR3 sequence is CASRPGNYGYTF. The CDR3 nucleotides read TGTGCCAGCAGGCCCGGGAATTATGGCTACACCTTC.

In this sample, this clone turned up a few times. The V gene is TRBV5-5, the J gene TRBJ2-7; tentative D call: TRBD2 (6 bases). The CDR3 covers 14 residues. Germline V lookup: CDR1 SGHKS, CDR2 YYEKEE (reference sequence). V shed 4 bases and J shed 5 bases, with 16 bases lying between them. CDR3 DNA: TGTGCCAGCAGCCGCCATGCGTCGGGGGACGAGCAGTACTTC. It codes for CASSRHASGDEQYF.

The chain is built from TRBV9 and TRBJ2-5, with D perhaps matching TRBD1 (6 bases). Germline V lookup: CDR1 SGDLS, CDR2 YYNGEE. The CDR3 is 10 residues long. V lost 9 bases and J 11 bases, leaving 14 bases between the germline ends. CDR3 in DNA: TGTGCCATCCAAACCGGGACACAGTACTTC. Translating it yields CAIQTGTQYF.

This rearrangement joins TRBV20-1 to TRBJ1-3; TRBD1 agrees at 10 bases. This CDR3 is built from 17 residues. V trimming: 3 bases; J trimming: 2 bases; junction bases outside the gene matches: 10. Germline lookup yields CDR1 DFQATT and CDR2 SNEGSKA (reference sequence). CDR3 sequence: CSASIVPGQGPGNTIYF. The CDR3 DNA reads TGCAGTGCTAGTATCGTTCCGGGACAGGGGCCTGGAAACACCATATATTTT.

J is TRBJ2-7 and V is TRBV4-3, with TRBD2 identical over 11 bases. Losses at the gene ends were 1 base for V and 4 bases for J; bases not matched to a gene: 6. The CDR3 extends over 16 amino acids. Looked up from germline, CDR1 is LGHNA and CDR2 is YSLEER. In DNA form, the CDR3 reads TGCGCCAGCAGCCAAGGGAGGGGGACTAGCGGATACGAGCAGTACTTC. Encoded protein: CASSQGRGTSGYEQYF.

The J gene is TRBJ1-2, the V gene TRBV13; 9 bases map to TRBD1. CDR1 is PRHDT and CDR2 is FYEKMQ in the germline V gene (reference sequence). This CDR3 is 14 amino acids long. V was clipped by 5 bases and J by 7 bases; unmatched bases: 8. CDR3 nucleotide sequence: TGTGCCAGCAGCAAACGGGACAGGGTGTCTGGCTACACCTTC. Its protein is CASSKRDRVSGYTF.

This clone has a single count. J is TRBJ2-7 and V is TRBV11-3; TRBD2 aligns across 10 bases. Germline assignment: CDR1 SGHNT and CDR2 YENEEA. With V trimmed by 5 bases and J by 9 bases, 7 bases remained unmatched. This CDR3 has 13 amino acids. CDR3 in amino acids: CASSPQAGGVQYF. In DNA, the CDR3 is TGTGCCAGCAGCCCCCAAGCGGGAGGGGTGCAGTACTTC.

The chain carries TRBV30 and TRBJ2-3, with D possibly TRBD2 on 6 matching bases. V was shortened by 8 bases and J by 2 bases, with 8 bases between the two germline ends. The germline gives CDR1 GTSNPN, CDR2 SVGIG (reference sequence). This CDR3 is built from 11 residues. CDR3 in DNA: TGTGCCGGCGGGGCCACAGATACGCAGTATTTT. The encoded protein is CAGGATDTQYF.